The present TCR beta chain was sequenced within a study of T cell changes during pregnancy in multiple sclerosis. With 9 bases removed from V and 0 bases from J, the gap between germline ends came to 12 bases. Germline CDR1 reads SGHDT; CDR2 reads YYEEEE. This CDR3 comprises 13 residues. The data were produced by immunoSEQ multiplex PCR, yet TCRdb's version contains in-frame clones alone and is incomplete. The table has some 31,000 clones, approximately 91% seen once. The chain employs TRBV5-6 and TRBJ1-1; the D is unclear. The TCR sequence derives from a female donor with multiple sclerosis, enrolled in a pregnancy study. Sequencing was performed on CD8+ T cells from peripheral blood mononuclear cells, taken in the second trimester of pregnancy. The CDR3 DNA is TGTGCCACTACCCGGGGTTTGAACACTGAAGCTTTCTTT. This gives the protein CATTRGLNTEAFF.